The 23 T cell receptor beta chains listed next were all sequenced from one sample in a study of T and B cells in COVID-19 patients. BIOMED2 TRB-A/B primer pools were used in multiplex TRB PCR. TCRdb re-called the multiplex PCR reads with MiXCR, one entry per CDR3 protein. The sample has 4,500 to 6,500 distinct CDR3 sequences; roughly 25% are singletons. From blood, about 250-500 ng of genomic DNA served as TRB template. Input material: blood. All receptors derive from a human donor with active COVID-19.

The gene calls are TRBV19 and TRBJ1-2, with TRBD1 as a possible D gene (6 bases). The CDR3 is 15 amino acids. Germline V gene sequence: CDR1 LNHDA, CDR2 SQIVND (reference sequence). V dropped 3 bases and J dropped 5 bases, with 16 bases sitting between them. The CDR3 nucleotides read TGTGCCAGTAGTATCATTCCGGGGGCGCAGTATGGCTACACCTTC. Residues: CASSIIPGAQYGYTF.

This clonotype is medium-sized. V gene TRBV12-3 or TRBV12-4 combines with J gene TRBJ2-5, with 7 nucleotides matching TRBD2. This CDR3 contains 15 residues. Trimming removed 3 bases from V and 1 base from J; junction bases left unmatched: 5. CDR3 in DNA: TGTGCCAGCAGTTTCGGCGGCGGGGGCCAAGAGACCCAGTACTTC. Translating it yields CASSFGGGGQETQYF.

By share, this clonotype counts as medium-sized. This chain links TRBV27 with TRBJ2-3; 9 bases fit TRBD2. The CDR3 consists of 20 residues. Germline V lookup: CDR1 MNHEY, CDR2 SMNVEV (reference sequence). The V and J ends lost 3 bases and 1 base, in that order; junction bases with no gene match: 17. The CDR3 loop reads CASSFLGGGAPGTGTDTQYF. The CDR3 DNA follows: TGTGCCAGCAGTTTTTTGGGCGGGGGGGCCCCGGGCACGGGCACAGATACGCAGTATTTT.

There are many counts of this clonotype. The V and J genes are TRBV30 and TRBJ1-2; no definite D call. Trimming took off 2 bases at V and 5 bases at J, with 9 bases between the two ends. Germline-derived CDR1 and CDR2 are GTSNPN and SVGIG (reference sequence). The CDR3 covers 12 residues. For the CDR3, the DNA is TGTGCCTGGAGTCCGGGCCAGTATGGCTACACCTTC. Translated, it gives CAWSPGQYGYTF. The variable domain in full, with the rest retrieved from reference TRBV30 and TRBJ1-2, is SQTIHQWPATLVQPVGSPLSLECTVEGTSNPNLYWYRQAAGRGLQLLFYSVGIGQISSEVPQNLSASRPQDRQFILSSKKLLLSDSGFYLCAWSPGQYGYTFGSGTRLTVV.

The gene calls are TRBV5-6 and TRBJ1-1; D uncertain. CDR1 is SGHDT and CDR2 is YYEEEE in the germline V gene. The CDR3 has 19 residues. V was clipped by 4 bases and J by 1 base, with 26 bases between them. This chain's CDR3 is CASSQVSGREGNRNTEAFF. The CDR3 DNA reads as TGTGCCAGCAGCCAAGTCTCGGGGAGGGAAGGGAACCGGAACACTGAAGCTTTCTTT.

The V and J genes are TRBV11-1 and TRBJ2-5; D is undetermined. V was trimmed by 6 bases and J by 0 bases, leaving 14 bases between them. Germline loops: CDR1 SGHAT, CDR2 FQDESV (reference sequence). CDR3 length: 15 residues. This CDR3 is CASSEALANQETQYF. The CDR3 region has the DNA TGTGCCAGCAGTGAAGCGCTGGCTAACCAAGAGACCCAGTACTTC.

This clonotype came up a few times. V and J are TRBV4-3 and TRBJ1-4; D is perhaps TRBD1 (6 bases). The length of the CDR3 is 13 residues. Germline V CDR1 and CDR2: LGHNA, YSLEER. V was trimmed by 1 base and J by 12 bases, leaving 12 bases between them. In DNA form, the CDR3 reads TGCGCCAGCAGCCAAGCCGGACCAGGGGAACTGTTTTTT. This translates into CASSQAGPGELFF.

This rearrangement joins TRBV7-9 to TRBJ2-5; tentatively, D is TRBD2 (5 bases). Trimming removed 5 bases at V and 6 bases at J, with 13 bases between. Germline assignment: CDR1 SEHNR and CDR2 FQNEAQ (reference sequence). This CDR3 region has 13 residues. The CDR3 reads CASSLLVGQTQYF. In nucleotides, the CDR3 is TGTGCCAGCAGCCTACTAGTGGGTCAGACCCAGTACTTC.

The rearrangement uses TRBV6-1 and TRBJ1-2, with a weak D call TRBD1 (6 bases). The germline V gene encodes CDR1 MNHNS and CDR2 SASEGT. The V end lost 6 bases, the J end lost 4 bases, and 12 bases lay between the germline ends. The CDR3 has 13 residues. The CDR3 DNA is TGTGCCAGCAGGCGACAGGACAGCTATGGCTACACCTTC. Protein: CASRRQDSYGYTF.

The genes are TRBV12-3 or TRBV12-4 and TRBJ1-2; D is ambiguous. The CDR3 is 13 amino acids. Trimming took 6 bases from V and 2 from J, leaving 10 bases between them. CDR3 nucleotides: TGTGCCAGCAGACCCGGGCCCAACTATGGCTACACCTTC. It specifies CASRPGPNYGYTF.

With respect to this clonotype: One end of the junction does not line up with germline, which may come from a read error. The J gene is TRBJ1-1, the V gene TRBV7-2; D is undetermined. Germline V gene data show CDR1 as SGHTA and CDR2 as FQGNSA. CDR3 length: 14 residues. CDR3 coding DNA: TGTGCCTGCAGCTTAGTTCAAGGGCGGACTGAAGCTTTCTTT. It specifies CACSLVQGRTEAFF.

This clonotype has ten or more counts. The rearrangement joins TRBV12-3 or TRBV12-4 to TRBJ1-4, with D hard to call. The CDR3 length is 13 residues. V dropped 10 bases and J dropped 0 bases, with 9 bases sitting between them. Here the CDR3 reads CANRRTTNEKLFF. CDR3 sequence (DNA): TGTGCCAACCGACGGACAACTAATGAAAAACTGTTTTTT.

This clonotype was seen more than once but under ten times. The chain joins TRBV4-3 to TRBJ2-3; tentatively, D is TRBD2 (5 bases). Germline CDR1 and CDR2: LGHNA and YSLEER. CDR3 size: 14 residues. Trimming shortened V by 1 base and J by 5 bases, and 10 bases separated the two germline ends. CDR3 residues: CASSQVGGGDTQYF. CDR3 nucleotides: TGCGCCAGCAGCCAAGTCGGTGGAGGAGATACGCAGTATTTT.

This clonotype is termed large. This chain connects TRBV29-1 to TRBJ1-1; D perhaps matches TRBD1 (6 bases). V was clipped by 4 bases and J by 0 bases, with 9 bases between them. CDR1 and CDR2 from the germline V gene are SQVTM and ANQGSEA. The CDR3 loop spans 13 amino acids. CDR3 region: CSVGRDMNTEAFF. CDR3 DNA sequence: TGCAGCGTTGGGAGGGACATGAACACTGAAGCTTTCTTT.

The chain employs TRBV13 and TRBJ1-2; 7 nucleotides line up with TRBD1. J lost 4 bases, V lost 6 bases, and 5 bases had no gene match. The length of the CDR3 is 13 residues. CDR1 PRHDT and CDR2 FYEKMQ come from the germline V gene (reference sequence). CDR3: CASRPTGTYGYTF. The CDR3 DNA sequence: TGTGCCAGCAGACCGACAGGGACCTATGGCTACACCTTC.

Many counts were recorded for this clonotype. The CDR3 DNA reads as TGCGCCAGCAGCCAGCTAGCCCACGGGGAGCTGTTTTTT. This encodes CASSQLAHGELFF. The chain carries TRBV10-1 and TRBJ2-2; D might be TRBD2 (5 bases). Germline CDR1 is WNHNN and CDR2 is SYGVQD (reference sequence). The CDR3 spans 13 residues. V lost 6 bases to trimming and J lost 7 bases, with 12 bases between them.

Judged by abundance, this clonotype is medium-sized. The chain joins TRBV6-2 or TRBV6-3 to TRBJ2-2; the D gene could be TRBD1 or TRBD2 (7 bases each). This CDR3 contains 11 residues. The germline gives CDR1 MNHEY, CDR2 SVGEGT. V was shortened by 7 bases and J by 12 bases, with 12 bases between the two germline ends. CDR3 region: CASTQGGKLFF. DNA for the CDR3: TGTGCCAGCACCCAGGGGGGGAAGCTGTTTTTT.

A word on this clonotype: Possible read error: a much larger clone is one base away. The chain employs TRBV6-5 and TRBJ1-3; no clear D. CDR1 and CDR2 (germline): MNHEY, SVGAGI. This CDR3 region has 12 residues. The CDR3 is CDSSSAGNTIYF. The CDR3 DNA sequence: TGTGACAGCAGTTCCGCCGGAAACACCATATATTTT.

This clonotype was seen repeatedly, ten times or more. This chain uses TRBV6-6 with TRBJ1-4; D is unresolved. From germline, CDR1 is MNHNY and CDR2 SVGAGI (reference sequence). V lost 6 bases and J lost 2, with 4 bases in between. The CDR3 is 12 amino acids. For the CDR3, the DNA is TGTGCCAGCAGCCCTACTAATGAAAAACTGTTTTTT. Its translation is CASSPTNEKLFF.

The chain couples TRBV12-3 or TRBV12-4 to TRBJ1-2; D is uncertain. The CDR3 is made up of 13 amino acids. Trimming pared 6 bases from V and 2 bases from J, leaving 10 bases between. The chain's CDR3 is CASSPGPNYGYTF. DNA of the CDR3: TGTGCCAGCAGCCCCGGGCCCAACTATGGCTACACCTTC.

The chain uses TRBV6-1 and TRBJ2-7; TRBD2 agrees at 7 bases. Trimming cost V 10 bases and J 2 bases; bases outside gene matches: 8. Germline V CDR1 and CDR2: MNHNS, SASEGT. The CDR3 totals 13 residues. CDR3 bases: TGTGCCACCCCCACTAGCGAGACCTACGAGCAGTACTTC. Translated, it gives CATPTSETYEQYF.

The genes are TRBV5-6 and TRBJ2-4; D remains ambiguous. The germline V gene encodes CDR1 SGHDT and CDR2 YYEEEE. Trimming removed 6 bases from V and 0 bases from J, with 13 bases in between. The CDR3 sequence is 15 residues long. This CDR3 reads CASILPGEAKNIQYF. The CDR3 DNA reads TGTGCCAGCATCCTCCCTGGGGAAGCCAAAAACATTCAGTACTTC.

This clonotype was recorded many times. The gene calls are TRBV6-2 or TRBV6-3 and TRBJ1-1, with no clear D. The CDR3 is 14 amino acids. CDR1 is MNHEY, CDR2 SVGEGT, per germline. Trimming removed 8 bases at V and 1 base at J, with 14 bases between. For the CDR3, the DNA is TGTGCCAGCGCCGAGACCCCAGCGAACACTGAAGCTTTCTTT. Translating it yields CASAETPANTEAFF.